The rows below give T cell receptor beta chains drawn from one sample of a study of T-cell memory formation after mild COVID-19. TCRdb re-derived calls from the 5' RACE reads in MiXCR, one entry per CDR3 protein. The sample has 250,000 to 400,000 distinct CDR3 sequences, around 15% seen once. The sequencing sample was made of PBMCs or a T cell subset sorted from them (not recorded which). The receptors derive from a man aged 18 to 29 who had mild COVID-19 (a few samples of this study predate the infection). Cell type and time point are not known. Each CDR3 is given with its conserved first and last residue. The D gene is left open where the match is weak. Where a row states a size, it is once, few, many or the class of an expanded clone; other rows omit it.

13,-,-,TRBV6-5,TRBJ2-1,CASSYRDYNEQFF,TGTGCCAGCAGTTATAGGGACTACAATGAGCAGTTCTTC
14,-,TRBD1,TRBV3-1,TRBJ2-2,CASSPRGLTGELFF,TGTGCCAGCAGCCCCAGGGGGCTCACCGGGGAGCTGTTTTTT
17,-,TRBD1,TRBV7-9,TRBJ1-1,CAGSLTVLRGLDTEAFF,TGTGCCGGCAGCTTAACCGTACTCAGGGGGCTGGACACTGAAGCTTTCTTT
11,few,-,TRBV12-3/TRBV12-4,TRBJ2-5,CASSTSRTQYF,TGTGCCAGCAGCACCTCAAGGACCCAGTACTTC
16,-,-,TRBV4-2,TRBJ2-1,CASSQETGHSYNEQFF,TGTGCCAGCAGCCAAGAAACGGGACACAGCTACAATGAGCAGTTCTTC
14,-,TRBD1,TRBV7-9,TRBJ2-1,CASSAPWTGNEQFF,TGTGCCAGCAGCGCACCGTGGACAGGAAATGAGCAGTTCTTC
14,-,-,TRBV12-3/TRBV12-4,TRBJ2-7,CASSLAGRPYEQYF,TGTGCCAGCAGTTTGGCAGGGCGGCCCTACGAGCAGTACTTC
16,few,TRBD2,TRBV7-8,TRBJ2-2,CASSSGLAGGTGELFF,TGTGCCAGCAGCTCGGGACTAGCGGGGGGAACCGGGGAGCTGTTTTTT
14,few,-,TRBV3-1,TRBJ2-5,CASSQRTKEETQYF,TGTGCCAGCAGCCAAAGAACTAAGGAAGAGACCCAGTACTTC
16,-,TRBD1,TRBV7-8,TRBJ1-1,CASSQRRDRGNTEAFF,TGTGCCAGCAGCCAGCGGCGGGACAGGGGAAACACTGAAGCTTTCTTT
14,many,TRBD1,TRBV5-1,TRBJ1-6,CASSLAGQRSPLHF,TGCGCCAGCAGCTTGGCGGGACAGCGCTCACCCCTCCACTTT
14,few,-,TRBV29-1,TRBJ2-1,CSVVEGAANNEQFF,TGCAGCGTTGTGGAAGGGGCTGCGAACAATGAGCAGTTCTTC
14,few,-,TRBV20-1,TRBJ2-5,CSAPSWGRSGTQYF,TGCAGTGCCCCCTCCTGGGGCCGGTCGGGGACCCAGTACTTC
15,few,TRBD1,TRBV2,TRBJ1-5,CASTGGAYSNQPQHF,TGTGCCAGTACAGGGGGCGCGTATTCTAATCAGCCCCAGCATTTT
15,-,TRBD1,TRBV3-1,TRBJ2-3,CASSHRQGTTDTQYF,TGTGCCAGCAGCCATCGACAGGGGACGACAGATACGCAGTATTTT
14,-,-,TRBV5-1,TRBJ2-5,CASSLYAGEETQYF,TGCGCCAGCAGCTTATATGCAGGGGAAGAGACCCAGTACTTC
12,-,-,TRBV12-3/TRBV12-4,TRBJ2-3,CASSSDYEAQYF,TGTGCCAGCAGTTCCGACTATGAGGCGCAGTATTTT
15,-,-,TRBV6-5,TRBJ1-2,CASSYSQQAFYGYTF,TGTGCCAGCAGTTACTCGCAACAGGCATTCTATGGCTACACCTTC